This T cell receptor beta chain was sequenced for a study of blood T cell repertoires in COVID-19. Across the study: The United States, Italy and Spain were the sources of the acute and convalescent COVID-19 samples. T cells, B-cell-depleted T cells, or PBMCs provided the cDNA or gDNA that served as material.

Authors' methods: Amplification from reference gene primers served as the basis for estimated nucleated cell counts. Measured with immunoSEQ multiplex PCR; TCRdb has only the in-frame clones, and not every one. Clone size and V and J calls were adopted from that table, with D and trimming inferred from the DNA. The profile covers some 130,000 clones, with 80% to 90% appearing a single time and 2.3% taken by the ten largest. V was cut by 0 bases and J by 2 bases, with 12 bases left in between. CDR1 and CDR2 (germline): SGHRS, YFSETQ. The CDR3 runs 15 residues. Cohort 3 recovery required two negative PCRs, clearance, or symptom resolution.

The TCR originated in a woman aged 45-65 years who had recovered from COVID-19. Sequencing used PBMCs or T cells enriched from blood (not recorded which). The chain carries TRBV5-1 and TRBJ2-7; tentatively, D is TRBD2 (6 bases). DNA for the CDR3: TGCGCCAGCAGCTTGGGGAGGGGCAGGACCTACGAGCAGTACTTC. This translates into CASSLGRGRTYEQYF.